The following is a TCR beta chain sequence with its context. At the deep level, the assay was run. Profiled with immunoSEQ multiplex PCR; TCRdb holds only in-frame clones, not every one. This table holds 1.5 million to 2.5 million clones, roughly 95% found once. The data belong to a study of shared clonotypes between healthy human individuals. CD45RO-negative CD8 cells positively selected for CCR7 made up the naive population, which excluded terminally differentiated effector memory CD45RA+ cells. All donors were healthy HIV-negative adults lacking recent acute infections or vaccinations. The sequence came from a man between 18 and 29 years old in good health. The specimen sequenced was naive CD8+ T cells sorted from blood.

CDR3 DNA sequence: TGCGCCAGCACACTTCTTGAGGGCGTGAACACTGAAGCTTTCTTT. Its translation: CASTLLEGVNTEAFF. The rearrangement joins TRBV5-1 to TRBJ1-1; no firm D call. This CDR3 region has 15 residues. V was cut by 6 bases and J by 0 bases, with 15 bases left in between. The germline V gene encodes CDR1 SGHRS and CDR2 YFSETQ.